Shown below are 21 T cell receptor beta chains from a single sample sequenced in a study of T cell responses to AZD1222 COVID-19 vaccine. Profiled with immunoSEQ multiplex PCR; TCRdb holds only in-frame clones, not every one. The sample has about 140,000 clones, 92% seen once. The source was peripheral blood, collected on day 0 of AZD1222 vaccination. These receptors all come from an adult in good health.

This chain uses TRBV29-1 with TRBJ2-1; 9 bases map to TRBD2. The CDR3 length is 14 residues. Germline loops: CDR1 SQVTM, CDR2 ANQGSEA. The J segment lost 3 bases and the V segment lost 3 bases, leaving 3 bases of the junction unmatched. Here the CDR3 DNA reads TGCAGCGTTGAGCGGGAGGGCCTCTACAATGAGCAGTTCTTC. It yields the protein CSVEREGLYNEQFF.

This chain connects TRBV6-5 to TRBJ2-7, with 8 bases lining up with TRBD1. The CDR3 sequence is 14 residues long. V shed 6 bases and J 3 bases; nucleotides not matched to a gene: 7. CDR1 is MNHEY, CDR2 SVGAGI, per germline. CDR3 region: CASSNTGGIYEQYF. As DNA, the CDR3 is TGTGCCAGCAGCAACACAGGGGGGATCTACGAGCAGTACTTC.

The chain combines TRBV18 with TRBJ1-4; a weak D match, TRBD1 (6 bases). From germline, CDR1 is KGHSH and CDR2 LQKENI. This CDR3 comprises 15 residues. The V gene lost 5 bases and the J gene lost 8 bases, with 18 bases spanning the gap. CDR3 coding DNA: TGTGCCAGCTCATCAACCAGGGGAAGTGGGGAAAAACTGTTTTTT. Protein: CASSSTRGSGEKLFF.

The chain couples TRBV6-1 to TRBJ1-2, with no clear D. The ends were cut back, 0 bases at V and 5 bases at J, with 10 bases in the middle. Germline assignment: CDR1 MNHNS and CDR2 SASEGT. This CDR3 has 14 residues. The chain's CDR3 is CASSEARGGYGYTF. DNA of the CDR3: TGTGCCAGCAGTGAAGCCAGAGGAGGATATGGCTACACCTTC.

The gene calls are TRBV5-4 and TRBJ1-1; no definite D call. Germline CDR1 reads SGHNT; CDR2 reads YYREEE (reference sequence). The CDR3 spans 17 residues. The ends were cut back, 4 bases at V and 1 base at J, with 20 bases in the middle. CDR3 sequence (DNA): TGTGCCAGCAGCGTAGGTCGACTAATGGTGCAGAACACTGAAGCTTTCTTT. Translating it yields CASSVGRLMVQNTEAFF.

The rearrangement links TRBV2 to TRBJ1-4, with TRBD1 matching over 11 bases. Germline CDR1 is SNHLY and CDR2 is FYNNEI. With 2 bases clipped from V and 7 bases from J, the junction kept 9 bases outside the gene matches. This CDR3 has 17 residues. The CDR3: CASSELDRGLTGEKLFF. In DNA, the CDR3 is TGTGCCAGCAGTGAACTGGACAGGGGGCTGACGGGTGAAAAACTGTTTTTT.

This rearrangement joins TRBV2 to TRBJ1-5, with D perhaps TRBD1 (5 bases). Trimming removed 4 bases at V and 0 bases at J, with 7 bases between. The CDR3 spans 14 residues. Germline assignment: CDR1 SNHLY and CDR2 FYNNEI. The CDR3 DNA sequence: TGTGCCAGCAGTGGGGGGAATAGCAATCAGCCCCAGCATTTT. Translation gives CASSGGNSNQPQHF.

The rearrangement links TRBV6-5 to TRBJ2-5; 7 nucleotides align to TRBD2. Germline CDR1 reads MNHEY; CDR2 reads SVGAGI. This CDR3 is built from 13 residues. Germline trimming cut 8 bases from V and 2 bases from J; bases unmatched to any gene: 5. The CDR3 DNA follows: TGTGCCAGCCGAGCGGGGCCGCAAGAGACCCAGTACTTC. Encoded protein: CASRAGPQETQYF.

J is TRBJ1-4 and V is TRBV2; tentative D call: TRBD1 (5 bases). Per the germline V gene, CDR1 is SNHLY and CDR2 is FYNNEI. The CDR3 runs 13 residues. V gave up 7 bases and J gave up 7 bases, with 13 bases separating them. The CDR3 region has the DNA TGTGCCAGCACGGCAGGGCTGGCTGAAAAACTGTTTTTT. It specifies CASTAGLAEKLFF.

This clone was detected only once. J is TRBJ2-5 and V is TRBV4-2; D gene uncertain. CDR3 length: 16 residues. CDR1 is LGHNA and CDR2 is YNFKEQ in the germline V gene. Between the trimmed V and J ends, which lost 2 bases and 5 bases, there was a span of 18 bases. CDR3 DNA sequence: TGTGCCAGCAGCCAAACAACCTACACGGTTGGTGAGACCCAGTACTTC. Its translation: CASSQTTYTVGETQYF.

The chain employs TRBV29-1 and TRBJ1-1, with no clear D. Germline loops: CDR1 SQVTM, CDR2 ANQGSEA. CDR3 length equals 14 residues. V lost 3 bases and J lost 6, with 17 bases in between. CDR3 protein: CSVEVEQVMSEAFF. The CDR3 DNA sequence: TGCAGCGTTGAGGTGGAGCAGGTCATGTCTGAAGCTTTCTTT.

The rearrangement joins TRBV6-6 to TRBJ1-1; the D is unclear. This CDR3 comprises 11 residues. Germline values: CDR1 MNHNY, CDR2 SVGAGI (reference sequence). V gave up 6 bases and J gave up 5 bases, with 7 bases separating them. In nucleotides, the CDR3 is TGTGCCAGCAGGACAAAAACTGAAGCTTTCTTT. This translates into CASRTKTEAFF.

V is TRBV19 and J is TRBJ2-7, with a tentative D call TRBD1 (6 bases). The CDR3 extends over 14 amino acids. Germline V lookup: CDR1 LNHDA, CDR2 SQIVND (reference sequence). V shed 3 bases and J shed 2 bases, with 11 bases lying between them. CDR3 coding DNA: TGTGCCAGTAGTATTCAGGGGATGACCTACGAGCAGTACTTC. Protein sequence: CASSIQGMTYEQYF.

The chain is built from TRBV7-9 and TRBJ1-1; D is unresolved. Deletions cut 2 bases from V and 10 bases from J, with 14 bases between. The CDR3 totals 13 residues. CDR1 and CDR2 (germline): SEHNR, FQNEAQ (reference sequence). CDR3 region: CASSLNGGELAFF. The DNA for the CDR3 is TGTGCCAGCAGCTTAAACGGCGGGGAACTAGCTTTCTTT.

The genes are TRBV12-3 or TRBV12-4 and TRBJ2-7; no reliable D call. Trimming took off 3 bases at V and 7 bases at J, with 13 bases between the two ends. This CDR3 contains 13 residues. The CDR3 loop reads CASSLRSVGEQYF. DNA of the CDR3: TGTGCCAGCAGTTTGAGGTCTGTCGGAGAGCAGTACTTC.

The chain couples TRBV19 to TRBJ2-1, with D maybe TRBD1 (6 bases). The CDR3 has 14 amino acids. Germline CDR1 reads LNHDA; CDR2 reads SQIVND (reference sequence). Trimming shortened V by 1 base and J by 6 bases, and 10 bases separated the two germline ends. The chain's CDR3 is CASSIAAGANEQFF. The CDR3 DNA follows: TGTGCCAGTAGTATAGCGGCAGGGGCCAATGAGCAGTTCTTC.

The V gene is TRBV27, the J gene TRBJ1-1, with D possibly matching TRBD1 (5 bases). The CDR3 has 14 residues. With 7 bases removed from V and 5 bases from J, the gap between germline ends came to 17 bases. Germline lookup yields CDR1 MNHEY and CDR2 SMNVEV (reference sequence). The CDR3 sequence is CASTSSGAVTEAFF. CDR3 nucleotides: TGTGCCAGCACCTCCAGTGGGGCGGTGACTGAAGCTTTCTTT.

The V call is TRBV3-1 (or the pseudogene TRBV3-2), the J call TRBJ2-3, with unresolved D. The V gene lost 0 bases and the J gene lost 3 bases, with 10 bases spanning the gap. In germline, CDR1 is LGHDT, CDR2 YNNKEL (reference sequence). The CDR3 has 15 residues. This CDR3 is CASSQDLLDTDTQYF. As DNA, the CDR3 is TGTGCCAGCAGCCAAGATCTGCTGGATACAGATACGCAGTATTTT.

This clone has more than one count but fewer than ten. The genes are TRBV6-5 and TRBJ2-7; TRBD1 agrees at 7 bases. CDR1 is MNHEY and CDR2 is SVGAGI in the germline V gene. After removal of 6 bases from V and 3 bases from J, the junction contained 8 bases not matched to a gene. The length of the CDR3 is 14 residues. CDR3 region: CASSQGQLYYEQYF. The DNA of the CDR3 is TGTGCCAGCAGCCAGGGACAGTTATACTACGAGCAGTACTTC.

The rearrangement links TRBV15 to TRBJ2-7; no clear D gene. This CDR3 is built from 14 residues. V was clipped by 0 bases and J by 1 base, with 7 bases between them. CDR1 LNHNV and CDR2 YYDKDF come from the germline V gene (reference sequence). The CDR3, as DNA: TGTGCCACCAGCAGAGATTTAAGTTCCTACGAGCAGTACTTC. Residues: CATSRDLSSYEQYF. Filled out from reference TRBV15 and TRBJ2-7, the complete variable domain reads DAMVIQNPRYQVTQFGKPVTLSCSQTLNHNVMYWYQQKSSQAPKLLFHYYDKDFNNEADTPDNFQSRRPNTSFCFLDIRSPGLGDTAMYLCATSRDLSSYEQYFGPGTRLTVT.

The rearrangement joins TRBV7-2 to TRBJ2-5; TRBD2 matches at 8 bases. V shed 1 base, J shed 6 bases, and the junction held 10 bases outside the gene matches. The CDR3 length is 16 residues. Germline CDR1 and CDR2: SGHTA and FQGNSA. CDR3 residues: CASSLDPSSGQQTQYF. In nucleotides, the CDR3 is TGTGCCAGCAGCTTAGATCCCTCTAGCGGGCAACAGACCCAGTACTTC.